These T cell receptor beta chains were read from a single sample in a study of regulatory T cells in long-lasting Graves disease. From the multiplex PCR reads, TCRdb called clonotypes with MiXCR, one entry per CDR3 protein. The sample consists of about 450,000 distinct CDR3 sequences, about 15% of them appearing once. The same sample was also used in a study of T cells in Graves' hyperthyroidism and ophthalmopathy.

This material consisted of peripheral blood mononuclear cells (PBMCs), taken at new diagnosis, from a patient treated with antithyroid drugs. Every receptor here comes from a woman aged 25-40 years with Graves disease. The CDR3 runs from the conserved cysteine through the conserved F or W. The D gene is left open where the match is weak. The size field is filled for only some rows; it gives once, few, many or a size class.

TRBV12-3/TRBV12-4	16	TRBJ1-1	.	many	CASRPTQDFMNTEAFF	TGTGCCAGCAGACCTACTCAAGACTTCATGAACACTGAAGCTTTCTTT
TRBV5-4	17	TRBJ2-3	TRBD1	few	CASSASGTAFVTDTQYF	TGTGCCAGCAGCGCCTCCGGGACAGCTTTTGTCACAGATACGCAGTATTTT
TRBV18	15	TRBJ2-7	.	.	CASSPPGTGAGEQYF	TGTGCCAGCTCACCACCTGGGACGGGCGCAGGGGAGCAGTACTTC
TRBV3-1	20	TRBJ2-3	TRBD2	once	CASSGAAGREGLVSGDTQYF	TGTGCCAGCAGCGGAGCCGCTGGAAGGGAGGGCCTCGTATCCGGAGATACGCAGTATTTT
TRBV28	14	TRBJ1-1	TRBD1	many	CASEPTGEVPEAFF	TGTGCCAGCGAGCCTACAGGGGAGGTCCCTGAAGCTTTCTTT
TRBV25-1	15	TRBJ2-2	.	.	CASSVPGVRTGELFF	TGTGCCAGCAGTGTCCCGGGAGTACGAACCGGGGAGCTGTTTTTT
TRBV11-2	16	TRBJ1-5	TRBD1	.	CASSSTDRGGNQPQHF	TGTGCCAGCAGCTCTACTGACAGGGGTGGTAATCAGCCCCAGCATTTT
TRBV6-1	11	TRBJ1-5	TRBD1	many	CASSDGQVRHF	TGTGCCAGCAGTGACGGACAGGTCCGGCATTTT
TRBV7-6	16	TRBJ2-6	.	few	CASSLDWGRGANVLTF	TGTGCCAGCAGCTTAGACTGGGGCAGAGGGGCCAACGTCCTGACTTTC
TRBV10-3	11	TRBJ2-5	.	.	CAISEEETQYF	TGTGCCATCAGTGAAGAAGAGACCCAGTACTTC
TRBV2	11	TRBJ2-3	.	many	CASSMQDTQYF	TGTGCCAGCAGTATGCAAGATACGCAGTATTTT
TRBV11-3	15	TRBJ1-1	.	many	CASSTGGGMNTEAFF	TGTGCCAGCAGCACAGGAGGGGGAATGAACACTGAAGCTTTCTTT
TRBV29-1	19	TRBJ2-2	.	many	CSVEDIGLRSPYYTGELFF	TGCAGCGTTGAAGATATTGGGTTAAGGAGCCCCTATTACACCGGGGAGCTGTTTTTT
TRBV14	13	TRBJ2-5	.	few	CASSQRGRETQYF	TGTGCCAGCAGCCAAAGAGGACGGGAGACCCAGTACTTC
TRBV10-3	12	TRBJ2-1	.	.	CAISESKNEQFF	TGTGCCATCAGTGAGTCAAAAAATGAGCAGTTCTTC
TRBV30	19	TRBJ1-1	TRBD1	few	CAWSLFEQGAFSVRTEAFF	TGTGCCTGGTCTCTATTCGAACAGGGGGCGTTTTCTGTGAGAACTGAAGCTTTCTTT
TRBV11-2	13	TRBJ2-4	.	many	CASTGQSWNIQYF	TGTGCCAGCACAGGCCAATCTTGGAACATTCAGTACTTC
TRBV7-9	16	TRBJ2-2	.	many	CASSPPGRANTGELFF	TGTGCCAGCAGCCCGCCAGGCAGGGCGAACACCGGGGAGCTGTTTTTT
TRBV28	17	TRBJ1-2	TRBD1	few	CASSWAGQRFLLGGYTF	TGTGCCAGCTCTTGGGCGGGACAGAGATTTTTATTGGGCGGCTACACCTTC
TRBV29-1	14	TRBJ2-2	.	.	CSVERSAGTGELFF	TGCAGCGTTGAAAGGTCGGCGGGAACCGGGGAGCTGTTTTTT
TRBV20-1	15	TRBJ2-1	.	.	CSAREGPSSYNEQFF	TGCAGTGCTAGAGAAGGGCCTAGCTCCTACAATGAGCAGTTCTTC
TRBV6-2/TRBV6-3	13	TRBJ2-2	.	few	CASSYVVIGELFF	TGTGCCAGCAGTTATGTTGTGATCGGGGAGCTGTTTTTT
TRBV5-1	12	TRBJ2-3	.	few	CASSWKADTQYF	TGCGCCAGCAGCTGGAAGGCGGATACGCAGTATTTT
TRBV28	13	TRBJ2-4	.	few	CASEGEAKNIQYF	TGTGCCAGTGAAGGCGAAGCCAAAAACATTCAGTACTTC
TRBV2	13	TRBJ1-2	.	many	CASSEGRYYGYTF	TGTGCCAGCAGTGAAGGGCGATACTATGGCTACACCTTC
TRBV6-1	14	TRBJ2-3	TRBD1	.	CASKGTGGTDTQYF	TGTGCCAGCAAAGGGACAGGGGGCACAGATACGCAGTATTTT
TRBV20-1	14	TRBJ2-5	.	many	CSAIVAVNQETQYF	TGCAGTGCTATTGTGGCAGTGAACCAAGAGACCCAGTACTTC
TRBV15	17	TRBJ1-6	TRBD1	.	CATSRPQGGSYNSPLHF	TGTGCCACCAGCAGACCCCAGGGGGGGTCCTATAATTCACCCCTCCACTTT
TRBV2	14	TRBJ1-1	.	.	CASSSGHKDTEAFF	TGTGCCAGCAGTTCGGGACATAAGGACACTGAAGCTTTCTTT
TRBV5-4	14	TRBJ2-5	.	.	CASSLFQGQETQYF	TGTGCCAGCAGCTTGTTTCAGGGGCAAGAGACCCAGTACTTC
TRBV6-1	14	TRBJ1-1	.	many	CASSGRGIGTEAFF	TGTGCCAGCAGTGGTCGTGGCATCGGCACTGAAGCTTTCTTT
TRBV7-9	15	TRBJ2-7	.	.	CASSSGTHPIYERYF	TGTGCCAGCAGCTCCGGGACTCATCCCATCTACGAGCGGTACTTC
TRBV24-1	14	TRBJ1-2	.	.	CATSDRTTNYGYTF	TGTGCCACCAGTGACCGGACCACTAACTATGGCTACACCTTC
TRBV10-3	13	TRBJ1-5	TRBD1	.	CAIGGTGDQPQHF	TGTGCCATCGGGGGGACAGGGGATCAGCCCCAGCATTTT
TRBV12-3/TRBV12-4	14	TRBJ1-1	TRBD1	few	CASSRDRGTTEAFF	TGTGCCAGCAGTCGGGACAGGGGGACCACTGAAGCTTTCTTT
TRBV6-1	15	TRBJ1-1	.	few	CASSAKQLFNTEAFF	TGTGCCAGCAGTGCCAAACAACTTTTCAACACTGAAGCTTTCTTT
TRBV5-1	15	TRBJ2-2	.	many	CASQTGSANTGELFF	TGCGCCAGCCAAACGGGGTCGGCGAACACCGGGGAGCTGTTTTTT
TRBV6-2/TRBV6-3	8	TRBJ1-2	.	.	CASKPSTF	TGTGCCAGCAAACCTAGCACCTTC
TRBV19	14	TRBJ2-3	.	many	CASSTLLFTDTQYF	TGTGCCAGTAGTACCCTTCTATTCACAGATACGCAGTATTTT
TRBV13	14	TRBJ2-5	TRBD2	.	CASSSGLAQETQYF	TGTGCCAGCAGCTCGGGACTAGCCCAAGAGACCCAGTACTTC
TRBV4-3	16	TRBJ2-1	TRBD2	few	CASSQLAGASYNEQFF	TGCGCCAGCAGCCAACTAGCGGGAGCGTCCTACAATGAGCAGTTCTTC
TRBV28	16	TRBJ1-2	.	many	CASSRRGGGLNYGYTF	TGTGCCAGCAGCCGCCGGGGGGGCGGTTTGAACTATGGCTACACCTTC
TRBV20-1	12	TRBJ2-7	TRBD2	few	CSARLAGVEQYF	TGCAGTGCCCGACTAGCGGGAGTCGAGCAGTACTTC
TRBV7-9	16	TRBJ2-5	TRBD2	few	CASSVGTSGIGETQYF	TGTGCCAGCAGCGTAGGGACTAGCGGAATTGGAGAGACCCAGTACTTC
TRBV15	17	TRBJ2-5	.	.	CATSIRATGVVQETQYF	TGTGCCACCAGCATAAGAGCTACGGGAGTGGTCCAAGAGACCCAGTACTTC
TRBV28	12	TRBJ2-7	.	.	CASSKSVYEQYF	TGTGCCAGCTCCAAATCGGTCTACGAGCAGTACTTC
TRBV3-1	12	TRBJ2-7	.	.	CASSLQGRKQYF	TGTGCCAGCAGTTTACAGGGTCGAAAGCAGTACTTC
TRBV25-1	11	TRBJ1-1	.	.	CASWSNTEAFF	TGTGCCAGCTGGTCGAACACTGAAGCTTTCTTT
TRBV28	15	TRBJ1-4	.	few	CASSLPGITNEKLFF	TGTGCCAGCAGTTTACCCGGGATAACTAATGAAAAACTGTTTTTT
TRBV28	14	TRBJ1-1	.	many	CASSPLTGRREAFF	TGTGCCAGCAGTCCTTTAACTGGGCGACGTGAAGCTTTCTTT
TRBV7-2	15	TRBJ2-7	.	many	CASSPTRQRFYEQYF	TGTGCCAGCAGCCCGACGAGACAGAGATTCTACGAGCAGTACTTC
TRBV5-5	14	TRBJ1-5	.	many	CASSFSFDNQPQHF	TGTGCCAGCAGCTTTTCATTTGACAATCAGCCCCAGCATTTT
TRBV7-9	14	TRBJ1-3	.	few	CASSLALAGDTIYF	TGTGCCAGCAGCTTAGCCCTCGCAGGTGACACCATATATTTT
TRBV20-1	14	TRBJ2-1	.	many	CSARDGRDDNEQFF	TGCAGTGCTAGAGACGGACGAGATGATAATGAGCAGTTCTTC
TRBV28	15	TRBJ2-5	TRBD2	many	CASSWTSGRLETQYF	TGTGCCAGCAGCTGGACTAGCGGGAGATTGGAGACCCAGTACTTC
TRBV2	14	TRBJ2-7	.	many	CAGTRGTLDYEQYF	TGTGCCGGTACCCGTGGGACCCTAGACTACGAGCAGTACTTC
TRBV2	15	TRBJ1-1	TRBD1	many	CASSGTGSRGTEAFF	TGTGCCAGCAGTGGGACAGGGTCCCGGGGCACTGAAGCTTTCTTT
TRBV11-3	13	TRBJ2-2	.	many	CASSLTITGELFF	TGTGCCAGCAGCTTAACGATCACCGGGGAGCTGTTTTTT
TRBV15	14	TRBJ1-5	TRBD1	.	CATAGQGMIRPQHF	TGTGCCACTGCGGGACAGGGGATGATCCGGCCCCAGCATTTT